Described below is a single T cell receptor beta chain sequence and its context. CD45RO-negative cells were positively selected for CCR7, leaving out terminally differentiated effector memory CD45RA+ cells. The sample comes from a study of shared clonotypes between healthy human individuals. Here immunoSEQ multiplex PCR was the method, and the copy in TCRdb shows in-frame clones only, minus some. The sample has about 2.2 million clones, 85% to 95% seen once; the top ten hold approximately 1.7%. This CDR3 contains 13 residues. Germline CDR1 MNHEY, CDR2 SMNVEV (reference sequence). Trimming removed 9 bases at V and 12 bases at J, with 21 bases between.

The chain links TRBV27 to TRBJ2-1; no firm D call. The sequence derives from a man younger than 30 in good health. Some clones in this sample may be carry-over from other donors' samples. Material for sequencing was naive CD8+ T cells from PBMCs. CDR3 in DNA: TGTGCCAGTAGTGCCCCCGGTTTGGGGATGCAGTTCTTC. Translation: CASSAPGLGMQFF.